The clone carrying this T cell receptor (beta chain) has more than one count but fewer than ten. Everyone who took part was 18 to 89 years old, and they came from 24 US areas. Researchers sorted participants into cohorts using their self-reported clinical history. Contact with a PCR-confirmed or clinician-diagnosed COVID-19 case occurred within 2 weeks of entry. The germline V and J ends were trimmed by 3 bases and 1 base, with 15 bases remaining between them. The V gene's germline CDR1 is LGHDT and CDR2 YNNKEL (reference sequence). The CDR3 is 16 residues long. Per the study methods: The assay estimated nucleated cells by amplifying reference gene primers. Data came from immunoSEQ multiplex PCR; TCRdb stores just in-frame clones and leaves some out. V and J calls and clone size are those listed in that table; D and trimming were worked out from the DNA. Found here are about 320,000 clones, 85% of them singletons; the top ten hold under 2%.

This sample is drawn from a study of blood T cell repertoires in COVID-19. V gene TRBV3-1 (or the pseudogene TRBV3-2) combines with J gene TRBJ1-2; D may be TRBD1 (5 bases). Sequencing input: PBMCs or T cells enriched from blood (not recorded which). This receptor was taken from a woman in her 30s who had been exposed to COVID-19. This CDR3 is CASSQFDSAVNYGYTF. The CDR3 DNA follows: TGTGCCAGCAGCCAGTTTGACAGCGCCGTTAACTATGGCTACACCTTC.